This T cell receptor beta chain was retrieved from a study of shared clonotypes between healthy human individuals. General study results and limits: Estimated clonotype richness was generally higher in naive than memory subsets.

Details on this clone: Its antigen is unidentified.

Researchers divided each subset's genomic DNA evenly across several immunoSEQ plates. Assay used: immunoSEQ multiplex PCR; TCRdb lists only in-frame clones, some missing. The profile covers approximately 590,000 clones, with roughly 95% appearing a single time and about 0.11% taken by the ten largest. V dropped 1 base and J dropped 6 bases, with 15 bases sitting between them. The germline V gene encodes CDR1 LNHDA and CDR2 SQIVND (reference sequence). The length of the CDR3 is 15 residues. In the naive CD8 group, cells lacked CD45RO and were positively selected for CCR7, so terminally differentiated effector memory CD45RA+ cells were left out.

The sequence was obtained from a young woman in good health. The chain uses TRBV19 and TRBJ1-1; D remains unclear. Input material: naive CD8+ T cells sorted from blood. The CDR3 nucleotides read TGTGCCAGTAGTATAGTGACGGGAGCCTGGTCTGAAGCTTTCTTT. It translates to CASSIVTGAWSEAFF.